Sequencing of this T cell receptor beta chain was carried out in a study of blood T cells in healthy people across ages. Turning to the study itself: Template switching caught about one barcoded beta molecule for each two T cells. Study results and limitations: Per million T cells, TCR beta diversity dropped roughly linearly as age increased. Diversity figures derived from one million T cells were judged to underestimate the true value.

This clonotype was detected a few times. The antigen is unknown. With a J-beta primer mix and a sample-barcoded 5' primer, a second PCR ran about 6 to 11 cycles. With 12 random nucleotides, a template-switch adaptor tagged each individual cDNA molecule. TCRdb itself ran the 5' RACE reads through MiXCR, one entry per CDR3 protein. The profile shows some 1.5 million distinct CDR3 sequences, about 30% of them singletons. Material for sequencing was blood. This TCR was sampled from a woman under 40 in good health.

The CDR3 sequence is CASTPPTGQGRDEQYF. For the CDR3, the DNA is TGTGCCAGCACCCCACCAACTGGACAGGGGAGAGACGAGCAGTACTTC. V gene TRBV28 combines with J gene TRBJ2-7; 9 bases agree with TRBD1. Germline CDR1 reads MDHEN; CDR2 reads SYDVKM. The CDR3 runs 16 residues. J was trimmed by 5 bases and V by 7 bases; bases with no gene match: 15.